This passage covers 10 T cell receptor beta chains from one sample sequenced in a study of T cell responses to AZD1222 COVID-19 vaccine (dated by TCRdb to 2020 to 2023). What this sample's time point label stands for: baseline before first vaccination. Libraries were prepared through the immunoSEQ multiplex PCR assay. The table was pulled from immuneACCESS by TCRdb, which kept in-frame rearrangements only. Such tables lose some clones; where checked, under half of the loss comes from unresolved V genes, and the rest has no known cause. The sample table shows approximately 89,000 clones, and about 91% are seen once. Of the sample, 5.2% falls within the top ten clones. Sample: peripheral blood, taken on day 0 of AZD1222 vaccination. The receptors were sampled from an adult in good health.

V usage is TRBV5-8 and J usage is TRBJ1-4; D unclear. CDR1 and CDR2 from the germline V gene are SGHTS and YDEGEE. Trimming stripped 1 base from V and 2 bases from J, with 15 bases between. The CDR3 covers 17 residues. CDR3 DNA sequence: TGTGCCAGCAGCTTGCCTACACGTGCTGAGACTAATGAAAAACTGTTTTTT. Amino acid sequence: CASSLPTRAETNEKLFF. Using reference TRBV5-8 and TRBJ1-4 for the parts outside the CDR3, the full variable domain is EAGVTQSPTHLIKTRGQQATLRCSPISGHTSVYWYQQALGLGLQFLLWYDEGEERNRGNFPPRFSGRQFPNYSSELNVNALELEDSALYLCASSLPTRAETNEKLFFGSGTQLSVL.

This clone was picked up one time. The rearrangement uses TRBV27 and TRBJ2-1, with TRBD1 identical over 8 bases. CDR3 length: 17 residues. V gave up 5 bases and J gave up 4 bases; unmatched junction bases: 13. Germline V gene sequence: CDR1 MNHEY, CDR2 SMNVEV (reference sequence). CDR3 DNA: TGTGCCAGCAGTCTGCTCAGGGGGCAGGGCCCTTACAATGAGCAGTTCTTC. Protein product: CASSLLRGQGPYNEQFF.

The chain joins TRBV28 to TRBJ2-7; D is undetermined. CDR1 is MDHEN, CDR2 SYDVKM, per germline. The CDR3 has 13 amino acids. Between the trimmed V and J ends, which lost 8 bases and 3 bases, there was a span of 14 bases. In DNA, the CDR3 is TGTGCCAGCCTTGAGACACCAGACTACGAGCAGTACTTC. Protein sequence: CASLETPDYEQYF.

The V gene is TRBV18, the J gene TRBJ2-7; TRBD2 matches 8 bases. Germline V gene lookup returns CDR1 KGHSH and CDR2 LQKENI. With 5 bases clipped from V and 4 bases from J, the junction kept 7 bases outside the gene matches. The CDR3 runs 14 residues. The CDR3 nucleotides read TGTGCCAGCTCAAAAGGAAGCGGGGGATACGAGCAGTACTTC. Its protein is CASSKGSGGYEQYF.

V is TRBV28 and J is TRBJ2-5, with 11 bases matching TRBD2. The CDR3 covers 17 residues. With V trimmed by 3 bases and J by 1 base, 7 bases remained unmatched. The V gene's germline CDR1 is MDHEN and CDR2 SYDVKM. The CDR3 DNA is TGTGCCAGCAGTTTGTCGGGACTAGCGGAGATCCAAGAGACCCAGTACTTC. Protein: CASSLSGLAEIQETQYF. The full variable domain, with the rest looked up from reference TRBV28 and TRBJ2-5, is DVKVTQSSRYLVKRTGEKVFLECVQDMDHENMFWYRQDPGLGLRLIYFSYDVKMKEKGDIPEGYSVSREKKERFSLILESASTNQTSMYLCASSLSGLAEIQETQYFGPGTRLLVL.

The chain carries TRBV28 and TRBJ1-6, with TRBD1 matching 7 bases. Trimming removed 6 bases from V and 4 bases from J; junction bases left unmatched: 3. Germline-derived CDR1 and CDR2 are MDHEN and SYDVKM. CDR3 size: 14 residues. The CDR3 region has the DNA TGTGCCAGCAGCCCGGGACAGTATAATTCACCCCTCCACTTT. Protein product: CASSPGQYNSPLHF.

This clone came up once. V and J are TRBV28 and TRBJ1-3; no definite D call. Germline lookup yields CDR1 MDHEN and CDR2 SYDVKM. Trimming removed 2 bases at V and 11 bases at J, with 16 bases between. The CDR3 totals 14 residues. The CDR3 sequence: CASSLGSPPTSIYF. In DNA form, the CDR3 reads TGTGCCAGCAGTTTAGGGTCTCCTCCTACGTCCATATATTTT.

This CDR3 is CASSLYSGENQPQHF. CDR3 bases: TGTGCCAGCAGCTTATATTCAGGGGAAAATCAGCCCCAGCATTTT. This chain uses TRBV7-9 with TRBJ1-5; D possibly corresponds to TRBD1 (6 bases). The CDR3 loop spans 15 amino acids. Germline CDR1 SEHNR, CDR2 FQNEAQ (reference sequence). Trimming removed 2 bases at V and 4 bases at J, with 12 bases between.

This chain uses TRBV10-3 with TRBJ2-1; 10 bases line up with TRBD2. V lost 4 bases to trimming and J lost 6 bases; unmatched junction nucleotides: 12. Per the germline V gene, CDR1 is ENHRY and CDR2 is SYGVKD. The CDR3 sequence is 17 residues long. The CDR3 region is CAISAGSGAGGSNEQFF. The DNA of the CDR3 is TGTGCCATCAGTGCCGGGTCGGGAGCGGGAGGGTCCAATGAGCAGTTCTTC.

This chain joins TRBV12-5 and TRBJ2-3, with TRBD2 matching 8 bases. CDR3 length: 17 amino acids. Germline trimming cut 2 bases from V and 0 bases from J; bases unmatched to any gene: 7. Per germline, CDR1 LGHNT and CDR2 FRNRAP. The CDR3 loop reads CASGLSRGGISTDTQYF. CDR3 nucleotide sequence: TGTGCTAGTGGTTTGTCACGGGGGGGGATTAGCACAGATACGCAGTATTTT.